The 28 T cell receptor beta chains reported below all come from one sample, sequenced in a study of siplizumab effects on memory and regulatory T cells. Only in-frame clones appear in the TCRdb table, and some are missing; sequencing was by immunoSEQ multiplex PCR. The sample has 65,000 to 70,000 clones, approximately 88% seen once. Input material: Tregs sorted from blood. The receptor source for this set is a human donor in good health.

The chain recombines TRBV6-5 with TRBJ2-1; 7 bases line up with TRBD1. The CDR3 totals 13 residues. The germline gives CDR1 MNHEY, CDR2 SVGAGI. The ends lost 6 bases at V and 4 bases at J; junction bases unmatched: 3. CDR3 loop: CASRKTGYNEQFF. CDR3 sequence (DNA): TGTGCCAGCAGGAAGACAGGGTACAATGAGCAGTTCTTC.

The chain joins TRBV5-1 to TRBJ2-1, with 15 nucleotides matching TRBD2. This CDR3 region has 16 residues. V trimming: 4 bases; J trimming: 9 bases; junction bases outside the gene matches: 8. CDR1 is SGHRS, CDR2 YFSETQ, per germline. CDR3 bases: TGCGCCAGCAGCAACGGACTAGCGGGAGGGAGGACTGAGCAGTTCTTC. Translation: CASSNGLAGGRTEQFF. The full variable domain, rest sourced from reference TRBV5-1 and TRBJ2-1, is KAGVTQTPRYLIKTRGQQVTLSCSPISGHRSVSWYQQTPGQGLQFLFEYFSETQRNKGNFPGRFSGRQFSNSRSEMNVSTLELGDSALYLCASSNGLAGGRTEQFFGPGTRLTVL.

This chain uses TRBV4-1 with TRBJ2-2; no definite D call. V lost 4 bases to trimming and J lost 0 bases, with 12 bases between them. The CDR3 covers 16 residues. CDR1 and CDR2 (germline): MGHRA, YSYEKL. CDR3 sequence: CASSLYGGANTGELFF. The CDR3 DNA reads as TGCGCCAGCAGCCTCTACGGCGGTGCGAACACCGGGGAGCTGTTTTTT.

V gene TRBV28 combines with J gene TRBJ1-1, with D possibly matching TRBD1 (6 bases). Germline V CDR1 and CDR2: MDHEN, SYDVKM. The CDR3 is made up of 13 amino acids. V was shortened by 3 bases and J by 11 bases, with 16 bases between the two germline ends. CDR3 sequence: CASSLTGVLRAFF. The CDR3 nucleotides read TGTGCCAGCAGTTTGACAGGAGTTTTAAGGGCTTTCTTT.

This chain uses TRBV5-6 with TRBJ2-3; D unclear. The CDR3 extends over 14 amino acids. V was shortened by 3 bases and J by 9 bases, with 17 bases between the two germline ends. Germline V gene data show CDR1 as SGHDT and CDR2 as YYEEEE. The CDR3 nucleotides read TGTGCCAGCAGCTCGCCGGCCGGCTTATTGACGCAGTATTTT. Its protein is CASSSPAGLLTQYF.

This clone was counted between two and nine times. The rearrangement joins TRBV15 to TRBJ1-1; D perhaps matches TRBD1 (6 bases). Per the germline V gene, CDR1 is LNHNV and CDR2 is YYDKDF (reference sequence). The CDR3 spans 15 residues. Trimming took off 1 base at V and 1 base at J, with 10 bases between the two ends. The CDR3 DNA reads TGTGCCACCAGCAGAGTAGGGACAAAGAACACTGAAGCTTTCTTT. Translating it yields CATSRVGTKNTEAFF.

This chain joins TRBV4-2 and TRBJ2-7; 10 positions agree with TRBD1. The CDR3 is made up of 14 amino acids. The germline V gene has CDR1 LGHNA and CDR2 YNFKEQ. V was clipped by 1 base and J by 5 bases; unmatched bases: 2. This CDR3 reads CASSQGDRGDEQYF. Written as DNA, the CDR3 is TGTGCCAGCAGCCAAGGGGACAGGGGCGACGAGCAGTACTTC.

The chain uses TRBV19 and TRBJ1-5; D is unclear. The CDR3 is 15 residues long. V shed 4 bases and J shed 2 bases, with 12 bases lying between them. CDR1 is LNHDA, CDR2 SQIVND, per germline (reference sequence). The CDR3, as DNA: TGTGCCAGTAGTACATTATCCGGGGGCAATCAGCCCCAGCATTTT. Translation: CASSTLSGGNQPQHF.

The gene calls are TRBV10-2 and TRBJ1-5; 9 bases match TRBD1. The J segment lost 6 bases and the V segment lost 0 bases, leaving 3 bases of the junction unmatched. This CDR3 has 15 residues. Germline assignment: CDR1 WSHSY and CDR2 SAAADI. CDR3 nucleotide sequence: TGCGCCAGCAGTGAGTCGAACAGGGGGCCTCAGCCCCAGCATTTT. This encodes CASSESNRGPQPQHF.

V gene TRBV7-3 combines with J gene TRBJ2-2, with 10 bases aligning to TRBD2. This CDR3 is 16 amino acids long. Looked up from germline, CDR1 is SGHTA and CDR2 is FQGTGA. The trim removed 5 bases at V and 5 bases at J, leaving 8 bases unmatched. In DNA, the CDR3 is TGTGCCAGCAGCATAGGGGCTAGCGGGAGAACCGGGGAGCTGTTTTTT. Its translation: CASSIGASGRTGELFF.

V is TRBV7-8 and J is TRBJ2-2; the D is unclear. The CDR3 has 13 amino acids. The germline V gene encodes CDR1 SGHVS and CDR2 FQNEAQ. Trimming shortened V by 5 bases and J by 8 bases, and 12 bases separated the two germline ends. As DNA, the CDR3 is TGTGCCAGCAGCCTATACTCGGAGGGGGAGCTGTTTTTT. It is translated as CASSLYSEGELFF.

J is TRBJ2-6 and V is TRBV9; D gene ambiguous. The CDR3 is made up of 14 amino acids. V was pared by 4 bases and J by 2 bases, with 7 bases between. CDR1 is SGDLS and CDR2 is YYNGEE in the germline V gene. CDR3 nucleotides: TGTGCCAGCAGCAAAGATACTGGGGCCAACGTCCTGACTTTC. It specifies CASSKDTGANVLTF.

The chain carries TRBV18 and TRBJ1-2; D uncertain. Germline assignment: CDR1 KGHSH and CDR2 LQKENI. The V gene lost 2 bases and the J gene lost 2 bases, with 6 bases spanning the gap. The CDR3 has 13 residues. The CDR3 region has the DNA TGTGCCAGCTCACCAGAACTGAACTATGGCTACACCTTC. Translation gives CASSPELNYGYTF. Looking up the rest from reference TRBV18 and TRBJ1-2 gives the full variable domain: NAGVMQNPRHLVRRRGQEARLRCSPMKGHSHVYWYRQLPEEGLKFMVYLQKENIIDESGMPKERFSAEFPKEGPSILRIQQVVRGDSAAYFCASSPELNYGYTFGSGTRLTVV.

J is TRBJ2-6 and V is TRBV5-6, with 7 bases identical to TRBD1. This CDR3 region has 17 residues. The V gene's germline CDR1 is SGHDT and CDR2 YYEEEE. Germline trimming cut 1 base from V and 1 base from J; bases unmatched to any gene: 5. CDR3 bases: TGTGCCAGCAGCTTGCTAAGGGGGCATTCTGGGGCCAACGTCCTGACTTTC. As protein: CASSLLRGHSGANVLTF.

The chain links TRBV4-3 to TRBJ2-4; 8 positions match TRBD1. After removal of 3 bases from V and 4 bases from J, the junction contained 5 bases not matched to a gene. This CDR3 region has 15 residues. The germline V gene encodes CDR1 LGHNA and CDR2 YSLEER. In DNA, the CDR3 is TGCGCCAGCAGCCAGGACAGGGCGGGAAAAAACATTCAGTACTTC. Encoded protein: CASSQDRAGKNIQYF.

The chain recombines TRBV11-3 with TRBJ1-1; D remains unclear. V shed 5 bases and J shed 4 bases, with 11 bases lying between them. CDR1 is SGHNT and CDR2 is YENEEA in the germline V gene. The CDR3 is 13 residues long. For the CDR3, the DNA is TGTGCCAGCAGCCCGTCCAGTGTCACTGAAGCTTTCTTT. Its translation is CASSPSSVTEAFF.

This clone rates as medium-sized. The rearrangement joins TRBV11-2 to TRBJ2-7; D is uncertain. V was pared by 6 bases and J by 5 bases, with 14 bases between. CDR3 length: 13 residues. Germline V gene data show CDR1 as SGHAT and CDR2 as FQNNGV. The CDR3 nucleotides read TGTGCCAGCAGATCCCAGGATGCCCACGAGCAGTACTTC. It codes for CASRSQDAHEQYF. Filled out from reference TRBV11-2 and TRBJ2-7, the complete variable domain reads EAGVAQSPRYKIIEKRQSVAFWCNPISGHATLYWYQQILGQGPKLLIQFQNNGVVDDSQLPKDRFSAERLKGVDSTLKIQPAKLEDSAVYLCASRSQDAHEQYFGPGTRLTVT.

The rearrangement uses TRBV6-5 and TRBJ1-1; possible D gene TRBD1, 5 bases. This CDR3 comprises 15 residues. Trimming shortened V by 5 bases and J by 2 bases, and 15 bases separated the two germline ends. CDR1 MNHEY and CDR2 SVGAGI come from the germline V gene. The CDR3 nucleotides are TGTGCCAGCAGTAAGGGGCGGGGGGAAAACACTGAAGCTTTCTTT. As protein: CASSKGRGENTEAFF.

V gene TRBV11-3 combines with J gene TRBJ2-4; 8 nucleotides agree with TRBD1. CDR3 length equals 14 residues. V shed 3 bases and J 5 bases; nucleotides not matched to a gene: 3. Germline V gives CDR1 SGHNT, CDR2 YENEEA. CDR3 coding DNA: TGTGCCAGCAGCTTGACAGGGGACGAAAACATTCAGTACTTC. Amino acid sequence: CASSLTGDENIQYF. Based on the CDR3 plus reference TRBV11-3 and TRBJ2-4, the full variable domain is EAGVVQSPRYKIIEKKQPVAFWCNPISGHNTLYWYLQNLGQGPELLIRYENEEAVDDSQLPKDRFSAERLKGVDSTLKIQPAELGDSAVYLCASSLTGDENIQYFGAGTRLSVL.

The chain recombines TRBV7-3 with TRBJ2-5; TRBD2 aligns across 8 bases. Germline V CDR1 and CDR2: SGHTA, FQGTGA. Trimming at V came to 0 bases and at J to 2 bases, leaving 5 bases not matched to a gene. This CDR3 has 16 amino acids. This CDR3 reads CASSLTATSGQETQYF. CDR3 nucleotide sequence: TGTGCCAGCAGCTTAACGGCCACTAGCGGACAAGAGACCCAGTACTTC.

The chain recombines TRBV10-3 with TRBJ2-5; D not certain. Trimming shortened V by 6 bases and J by 0 bases, and 17 bases separated the two germline ends. The CDR3 runs to 16 residues. The germline gives CDR1 ENHRY, CDR2 SYGVKD. DNA for the CDR3: TGTGCCATCAGGGATCTTACAGTAGTCAACCAAGAGACCCAGTACTTC. This encodes CAIRDLTVVNQETQYF.

The V gene is TRBV6-1, the J gene TRBJ2-7, with no clear D. Germline CDR1 reads MNHNS; CDR2 reads SASEGT. The length of the CDR3 is 13 residues. Trimming cost V 7 bases and J 1 base, with 11 bases left between them. The CDR3 DNA sequence: TGTGCCAGCAAGTATTATTTTTCCTACGAGCAGTACTTC. Its translation is CASKYYFSYEQYF.

The chain uses TRBV29-1 and TRBJ2-6; no reliable D call. In germline, CDR1 is SQVTM, CDR2 ANQGSEA. The V end lost 4 bases, the J end lost 0 bases, and 7 bases lay between the germline ends. The CDR3 contains 14 residues. Here the CDR3 reads CSVVWSSGANVLTF. Here the CDR3 DNA reads TGCAGCGTTGTATGGAGCTCTGGGGCCAACGTCCTGACTTTC.

The CDR3 DNA sequence: TGTGCCAGCGGAACGGGACGGCCCCCCAATGAGCAGTTCTTC. Translating it yields CASGTGRPPNEQFF. This chain uses TRBV2 with TRBJ2-1; possibly TRBD1 or TRBD2 for D (5 bases each). V lost 8 bases to trimming and J lost 6 bases, with 17 bases between them. CDR1 and CDR2 (germline): SNHLY, FYNNEI. The CDR3 length is 14 residues. The full variable domain, in which reference TRBV2 and TRBJ2-1 provide the parts outside the CDR3, is EPEVTQTPSHQVTQMGQEVILRCVPISNHLYFYWYRQILGQKVEFLVSFYNNEISEKSEIFDDQFSVERPDGSNFTLKIRSTKLEDSAMYFCASGTGRPPNEQFFGPGTRLTVL.

The chain has TRBV28 and TRBJ1-3, with D possibly TRBD1 on 5 matching bases. Germline CDR1 reads MDHEN; CDR2 reads SYDVKM. Trimming took 3 bases from V and 0 from J, leaving 18 bases between them. The CDR3 totals 18 residues. CDR3 loop: CASSFLAYRRTSGNTIYF. The CDR3 nucleotides are TGTGCCAGCAGTTTCCTCGCCTACAGGCGAACCTCTGGAAACACCATATATTTT.

The chain uses TRBV6-1 and TRBJ1-5, with D hard to call. The V and J ends lost 2 bases and 2 bases respectively, with 7 bases between them. This CDR3 has 14 amino acids. Germline values: CDR1 MNHNS, CDR2 SASEGT. The CDR3 sequence: CASSERRGNQPQHF. The DNA for the CDR3 is TGTGCCAGCAGTGAAAGGCGTGGCAATCAGCCCCAGCATTTT.

The chain combines TRBV30 with TRBJ1-1; no reliable D call. V lost 0 bases to trimming and J lost 11 bases, with 10 bases between them. The CDR3 consists of 11 residues. Per the germline V gene, CDR1 is GTSNPN and CDR2 is SVGIG (reference sequence). DNA for the CDR3: TGTGCCTGGAGTGTAGGAGGTATTGCTTTCTTT. This encodes CAWSVGGIAFF.

The chain uses TRBV7-3 and TRBJ1-1; D is perhaps TRBD1 (6 bases). The germline V gene encodes CDR1 SGHTA and CDR2 FQGTGA. The CDR3 runs to 16 residues. Trimming pared 0 bases from V and 1 base from J, leaving 12 bases between. The DNA of the CDR3 is TGTGCCAGCAGCTTAACCCCCACAGGGAAGAACACTGAAGCTTTCTTT. This encodes CASSLTPTGKNTEAFF.